One and the same sample provided the 14 T cell receptor beta chains below, sequenced in a study of T cells in localized non-small cell lung cancer. TCRdb's copy holds only in-frame clones and misses some; the assay was immunoSEQ multiplex PCR. The table includes a few thousand clones, about 85% detected once. Sequenced here: PBMCs, sampled before any cancer treatment. These receptors were taken from a woman aged 35 to 70 with stage II lung adenocarcinoma.

V usage is TRBV5-1 and J usage is TRBJ2-4, with no clear D. The CDR3 contains 14 residues. Between the trimmed V and J ends, which lost 0 bases and 2 bases, there was a span of 6 bases. Germline V gives CDR1 SGHRS, CDR2 YFSETQ. The CDR3: CASSLETTKNIQYF. CDR3 DNA: TGCGCCAGCAGCTTGGAGACAACCAAAAACATTCAGTACTTC.

The genes are TRBV5-1 and TRBJ1-5; unclear D gene. The CDR3 sequence is 14 residues long. Trimming took 0 bases from V and 3 from J, leaving 7 bases between them. Germline assignment: CDR1 SGHRS and CDR2 YFSETQ. CDR3 in DNA: TGCGCCAGCAGCTTGGAAGGTTTCAATCAGCCCCAGCATTTT. It codes for CASSLEGFNQPQHF.

The rearrangement links TRBV5-5 to TRBJ2-1; TRBD2 matches 11 bases. Germline CDR1 reads SGHKS; CDR2 reads YYEKEE (reference sequence). The CDR3 extends over 15 amino acids. The ends lost 3 bases at V and 15 bases at J; junction bases unmatched: 14. The CDR3 loop is CASSWDPQPGTSGFF. The CDR3 DNA sequence: TGTGCCAGCAGCTGGGACCCTCAGCCCGGGACTAGCGGGTTCTTC.

The rearrangement uses TRBV28 and TRBJ1-2; 9 bases fit TRBD1. CDR3 size: 14 residues. The germline V gene encodes CDR1 MDHEN and CDR2 SYDVKM. V was clipped by 2 bases and J by 8 bases; unmatched bases: 6. This CDR3 is CASSLVQGAAGYTF. The CDR3 DNA sequence: TGTGCCAGCAGTTTAGTACAGGGGGCCGCAGGCTACACCTTC.

V is TRBV7-3 and J is TRBJ2-7; maybe TRBD1 (6 bases). Trimming left V 2 bases short and J 5 bases short, with 10 bases between. The CDR3 totals 13 residues. In germline, CDR1 is SGHTA, CDR2 FQGTGA. CDR3 DNA sequence: TGTGCCAGCAGCTTAGACAGGAGGAACGAGCAGTACTTC. This encodes CASSLDRRNEQYF.

This clone was recorded only once. The rearrangement uses TRBV10-2 and TRBJ2-1, with TRBD2 identical over 13 bases. Germline V gives CDR1 WSHSY, CDR2 SAAADI. The CDR3 consists of 16 residues. The junction had 7 bases not matched to a gene; V was cut back by 3 bases and J by 8 bases. Written as DNA, the CDR3 is TGCGCCAGCAGTGACGATAGGACTAGCGGGAGAGATGAGCAGTTCTTC. This translates into CASSDDRTSGRDEQFF.

V is TRBV4-1 and J is TRBJ2-6; no clear D gene. Germline V CDR1 and CDR2: MGHRA, YSYEKL. The CDR3 is made up of 17 amino acids. The ends were cut back, 5 bases at V and 5 bases at J, with 19 bases in the middle. CDR3 sequence (DNA): TGCGCCAGCAGCGAGCGCGAACCACAAAGTCGGGCCAACGTCCTGACTTTC. This translates into CASSEREPQSRANVLTF.

The chain combines TRBV5-6 with TRBJ2-1; 13 positions match TRBD2. This CDR3 has 16 amino acids. The germline V gene encodes CDR1 SGHDT and CDR2 YYEEEE. V shed 0 bases, J shed 8 bases, and the junction held 5 bases outside the gene matches. Written as DNA, the CDR3 is TGTGCCAGCAGCTTGGGGGGGACTAGCGGGATTTATGAGCAGTTCTTC. This gives the protein CASSLGGTSGIYEQFF.

A single count supports this clone. The chain combines TRBV19 with TRBJ1-5; TRBD1 matches 8 bases. From germline, CDR1 is LNHDA and CDR2 SQIVND (reference sequence). V gave up 7 bases and J gave up 1 base; unmatched junction bases: 12. There are 17 residues in the CDR3. The CDR3, as DNA: TGTGCCAGTACTATGCGGCTAGACAGGGGAAGCAATCAGCCCCAGCATTTT. Translating gives CASTMRLDRGSNQPQHF. The full variable domain, rest sourced from reference TRBV19 and TRBJ1-5, is DGGITQSPKYLFRKEGQNVTLSCEQNLNHDAMYWYRQDPGQGLRLIYYSQIVNDFQKGDIAEGYSVSREKKESFPLTVTSAQKNPTAFYLCASTMRLDRGSNQPQHFGDGTRLSIL.

This chain uses TRBV7-9 with TRBJ2-5, with D maybe TRBD2 (6 bases). CDR1 is SEHNR, CDR2 FQNEAQ, per germline (reference sequence). V was pared by 1 base and J by 5 bases, with 11 bases between. This CDR3 is 14 amino acids long. CDR3 DNA sequence: TGTGCCAGCAGCTTAGTTCCGGGGGACGAGACCCAGTACTTC. Translation: CASSLVPGDETQYF.

The rearrangement uses TRBV6-6 and TRBJ1-1; 7 bases map to TRBD1. CDR3 length: 15 residues. Germline lookup yields CDR1 MNHNY and CDR2 SVGAGI (reference sequence). Trimming removed 4 bases from V and 0 bases from J; junction bases left unmatched: 5. The CDR3 nucleotides read TGTGCCAGCAGTTTGGGACAGCCCATGAACACTGAAGCTTTCTTT. Protein: CASSLGQPMNTEAFF.

The rearrangement uses TRBV18 and TRBJ1-2, with D uncertain. Germline V gene sequence: CDR1 KGHSH, CDR2 LQKENI. There are 15 residues in the CDR3. V shed 1 base and J shed 0 bases, with 9 bases lying between them. The DNA of the CDR3 is TGTGCCAGCTCACCACTCCCCGGTTCTAACTATGGCTACACCTTC. Translation: CASSPLPGSNYGYTF.

The CDR3 DNA sequence: TGTGCCAGCAGTTTAAGTCAAGCGGGTGAGCAGTTCTTC. As protein: CASSLSQAGEQFF. The rearrangement links TRBV27 to TRBJ2-1; tentative D call: TRBD2 (6 bases). This CDR3 has 13 amino acids. Germline V gene sequence: CDR1 MNHEY, CDR2 SMNVEV (reference sequence). Trimming removed 2 bases from V and 9 bases from J, with 11 bases in between.

This clone was seen a few times. The chain links TRBV5-1 to TRBJ1-5, with 9 bases matching TRBD1. V lost 4 bases, J lost 6 bases, and 2 bases stayed unmatched. This CDR3 is 13 amino acids long. Per germline, CDR1 SGHRS and CDR2 YFSETQ. The CDR3, as DNA: TGCGCCAGCAGCCCGGACAGGGGTCAGCCCCAGCATTTT. Amino acids: CASSPDRGQPQHF.